The text below deals with one T cell receptor (beta chain). This specimen comes from a study of blood T cell repertoires in COVID-19. Whole-study context: The analysed material was cDNA or gDNA that came from T cells, B-cell-depleted T cells, or PBMCs.

In the original analysis: Nucleated cell number was recorded as an estimate derived from reference gene primer amplification. Using immunoSEQ multiplex PCR, the repertoire was profiled, and TCRdb retains in-frame clones only, with some absent. V and J calls and clone size are copied from that table; D and trimming were computed from the DNA. The sample comprises around 260,000 clones, 75% to 90% of which are singletons, and about 10% rests with the top ten. Germline V lookup: CDR1 LGHNA, CDR2 YSLEER. J lost 4 bases, V lost 2 bases, and 2 bases had no gene match. The CDR3 loop spans 13 amino acids. V gene TRBV4-3 combines with J gene TRBJ2-7; 7 positions match TRBD1. This TCR was recovered from a woman aged 70 to 79 with COVID-19, enrolled during active disease. Sequencing was carried out using peripheral blood. The CDR3 is CASSQTGDYEQYF. The CDR3 region has the DNA TGCGCCAGCAGCCAAACAGGGGATTACGAGCAGTACTTC.